The 10 T cell receptor beta chains reported below all come from one sample, sequenced in a study of blood T cell repertoires in COVID-19. Assay used: immunoSEQ multiplex PCR; TCRdb lists only in-frame clones, some missing. The data show 95,000 to 100,000 clones, 85% seen once. The sequenced sample consisted of peripheral blood. These TCRs come from a woman aged 70 to 79 with active or convalescent COVID-19.

The rearrangement uses TRBV28 and TRBJ2-7; TRBD2 aligns across 8 bases. Germline V gene sequence: CDR1 MDHEN, CDR2 SYDVKM. The V segment lost 5 bases and the J segment 3 bases; nucleotides outside the gene matches: 9. The CDR3 is 15 amino acids. The CDR3 DNA reads TGTGCCAGCAGTAAACGGGGGGGCCTGAACTACGAGCAGTACTTC. This sequence encodes CASSKRGGLNYEQYF.

This clone showed up just once. The rearrangement joins TRBV4-3 to TRBJ1-6, with a possible D match to TRBD1 (6 bases). The CDR3 contains 20 residues. Germline-derived CDR1 and CDR2 are LGHNA and YSLEER. The germline V and J ends were trimmed by 4 bases and 1 base, with 23 bases remaining between them. The CDR3 coding sequence is TGCGCCAGCAGCCGCGAACAATTGGTGGCAGGGGCGTCCTATAATTCACCCCTCCACTTT. Amino acid sequence: CASSREQLVAGASYNSPLHF.

This clone appeared a single time. The chain couples TRBV24-1 to TRBJ2-1; TRBD1 aligns across 10 bases. The CDR3 extends over 17 amino acids. The V segment lost 10 bases and the J segment 13 bases; nucleotides outside the gene matches: 24. Germline lookup yields CDR1 KGHDR and CDR2 SFDVKD. In DNA form, the CDR3 reads TGTGCCACGGATTTACTCACCGGGACAGGGGTCAACTTTGGCCAGTTCTTC. Translating gives CATDLLTGTGVNFGQFF.

This chain joins TRBV2 and TRBJ1-1; 8 bases line up with TRBD1. The CDR3 consists of 13 residues. The J segment lost 5 bases and the V segment lost 3 bases, leaving 2 bases of the junction unmatched. Germline CDR1 reads SNHLY; CDR2 reads FYNNEI. CDR3: CASSDYRGTEAFF. The CDR3 DNA reads as TGTGCCAGCAGTGACTACAGGGGGACTGAAGCTTTCTTT.

The chain recombines TRBV5-1 with TRBJ2-7; perhaps TRBD1 as D (6 bases). CDR1 and CDR2 (germline): SGHRS, YFSETQ. The CDR3 is 14 amino acids. Trimming took 0 bases from V and 4 from J, leaving 11 bases between them. CDR3 coding DNA: TGCGCCAGCAGCTTGGGGGGAACAGGGTACGAGCAGTACTTC. This codes for CASSLGGTGYEQYF.

This clone was observed a handful of times. This chain joins TRBV25-1 and TRBJ1-6; D gene unclear. CDR1 and CDR2 from the germline V gene are MGHDK and SYGVNS. V was shortened by 3 bases and J by 9 bases, with 12 bases between the two germline ends. This CDR3 comprises 14 residues. CDR3 coding DNA: TGTGCCAGCAGTGAGGGCAACCTCCGTTCACCCCTCCACTTT. This codes for CASSEGNLRSPLHF.

V is TRBV7-9 and J is TRBJ2-7; maybe TRBD2 (5 bases). V lost 2 bases to trimming and J lost 6 bases, with 14 bases between them. The CDR3 is 14 amino acids. Per the germline V gene, CDR1 is SEHNR and CDR2 is FQNEAQ (reference sequence). CDR3 DNA: TGTGCCAGCAGCTTATTCCGGGATGGAGGCGAGCAGTACTTC. This encodes CASSLFRDGGEQYF. Drawing the rest from reference TRBV7-9 and TRBJ2-7, the complete variable domain is DTGVSQNPRHKITKRGQNVTFRCDPISEHNRLYWYRQTLGQGPEFLTYFQNEAQLEKSRLLSDRFSAERPKGSFSTLEIQRTEQGDSAMYLCASSLFRDGGEQYFGPGTRLTVT.

The CDR3 is CASSPGQANTEAFF. As DNA, the CDR3 is TGTGCCAGCTCTCCCGGCCAGGCGAACACTGAAGCTTTCTTT. The chain combines TRBV18 with TRBJ1-1, with D unresolved. The CDR3 totals 14 residues. The V gene lost 6 bases and the J gene lost 1 base, with 12 bases spanning the gap. The germline V gene has CDR1 KGHSH and CDR2 LQKENI.

CDR3 amino acids: CATSDFSTGGSTGELFF. For the CDR3, the DNA is TGTGCCACCAGTGATTTCTCGACAGGGGGGAGCACCGGGGAGCTGTTTTTT. The genes are TRBV24-1 and TRBJ2-2; 9 nucleotides line up with TRBD1. The CDR3 contains 17 residues. Per germline, CDR1 KGHDR and CDR2 SFDVKD. V lost 1 base to trimming and J lost 4 bases; unmatched junction nucleotides: 6.

The chain joins TRBV28 to TRBJ1-3; 7 nucleotides line up with TRBD1. CDR1 is MDHEN and CDR2 is SYDVKM in the germline V gene. V lost 4 bases to trimming and J lost 2 bases; unmatched junction nucleotides: 5. The CDR3 runs to 15 residues. Written as DNA, the CDR3 is TGTGCCAGCAGTTCGACAGGGTTCCCTGGAAACACCATATATTTT. Its translation: CASSSTGFPGNTIYF.